Below are 19 T cell receptor beta chains sequenced from a single sample in a study of T cells expressing NK-cell markers. TCRdb reprocessed the 5' RACE reads, keeping one entry per CDR3 protein, no DNA. This sample's table has 250,000 or so distinct CDR3 sequences. Sequencing was carried out using blood T cells: a sorted CD56 or NKG2C T cell subset, CD4+ or CD8+ T cells, or bulk PBMC T cells (not recorded which). These receptors came from a woman aged 18 to 75 in good health.

The chain carries TRBV19 and TRBJ1-5; the D gene TCRdb calls, TRBD1, cannot be checked with no DNA. CDR3 length: 13 amino acids. Germline V gene sequence: CDR1 LNHDA, CDR2 SQIVND (reference sequence). CDR3 amino acids: CASDDSPNQPQHF.

This chain connects TRBV29-1 to TRBJ2-5; the D gene TCRdb calls, TRBD1, cannot be checked with no DNA. CDR1 is SQVTM, CDR2 ANQGSEA, per germline. This CDR3 has 12 amino acids. CDR3 in amino acids: CSGLTGVETQYF.

This sequence joins TRBV18 and TRBJ2-5; the D call of TRBD1 rests on TCRdb alone, since no DNA is present to check it. Germline lookup yields CDR1 KGHSH and CDR2 LQKENI. The CDR3 consists of 14 residues. The CDR3 region is CASSPLSGGETQYF.

This rearrangement joins TRBV14 to TRBJ2-7. The CDR3 extends over 11 amino acids. In germline, CDR1 is SGHDN, CDR2 FVKESK. CDR3: CASSQVAEQYF. Drawing the rest from reference TRBV14 and TRBJ2-7, the complete variable domain is EAGVTQFPSHSVIEKGQTVTLRCDPISGHDNLYWYRRVMGKEIKFLLHFVKESKQDESGMPNNRFLAERTGGTYSTLKVQPAELEDSGVYFCASSQVAEQYFGPGTRLTVT.

The genes are TRBV12-3 or TRBV12-4 and TRBJ2-1; the D gene TCRdb calls, TRBD2, cannot be checked with no DNA. The CDR3 length is 14 residues. CDR3 amino acids: CASSLGGSGNEQFF.

The V and J genes are TRBV19 and TRBJ1-5. CDR1 is LNHDA and CDR2 is SQIVND in the germline V gene (reference sequence). The CDR3 has 13 residues. Here the CDR3 reads CASSREGYQPQHF.

The V gene is TRBV29-1, the J gene TRBJ2-7; TCRdb outputs TRBD2, but without DNA this stays unchecked. Germline V gives CDR1 SQVTM, CDR2 ANQGSEA. This CDR3 is built from 12 residues. CDR3: CSVMTTYYEQYF.

This chain links TRBV11-2 with TRBJ1-3; the TCRdb D gene call, TRBD1, has no DNA to confirm it. The CDR3 contains 15 residues. Germline lookup yields CDR1 SGHAT and CDR2 FQNNGV. The CDR3 spells CASSLKGDTRNTIYF.

The J gene is TRBJ1-1, the V gene TRBV12-3 or TRBV12-4; TCRdb's D call of TRBD1 is untestable without DNA. The CDR3 has 14 residues. This chain's CDR3 is CASSLRGTGSGAFF.

The chain recombines TRBV9 with TRBJ2-1. The germline CDR1 and CDR2 sequences are SGDLS and YYNGEE. CDR3 length: 14 residues. The CDR3 loop reads CASSQIQTASSQFF.

This chain connects TRBV28 to TRBJ2-3. In germline, CDR1 is MDHEN, CDR2 SYDVKM. The CDR3 covers 12 residues. The CDR3 sequence: CASRTGSDTQYF.

This sequence joins TRBV9 and TRBJ2-3; TCRdb indicates TRBD1, and absent DNA this call remains unverified. Germline V CDR1 and CDR2: SGDLS, YYNGEE. There are 17 residues in the CDR3. CDR3 residues: CASSVPRPGQATDTQYF.

This chain uses TRBV12-3 or TRBV12-4 with TRBJ2-1. The CDR3 covers 11 residues. The chain's CDR3 is CASSLVNEQFF.

The J gene is TRBJ1-5, the V gene TRBV20-1; TCRdb's assignment of TRBD1 cannot be checked, as there is no DNA. In germline, CDR1 is DFQATT, CDR2 SNEGSKA (reference sequence). The CDR3 spans 15 residues. This chain's CDR3 is CSAGTFRQRNQPQHF.

The V call is TRBV5-8, the J call TRBJ1-4; TCRdb returns TRBD1, unconfirmable since there is no DNA. Germline V gene lookup returns CDR1 SGHTS and CDR2 YDEGEE. This CDR3 contains 14 residues. This chain's CDR3 is CASSRRGFREKLFF.

This chain's CDR3 is CATSDPGVEGTGELFF. The chain uses TRBV24-1 and TRBJ2-2; TCRdb calls TRBD1, which cannot be checked without DNA. The germline V gene has CDR1 KGHDR and CDR2 SFDVKD. CDR3 length: 16 amino acids.

The chain has TRBV30 and TRBJ2-3; checking the TCRdb D call of TRBD2 is not possible without DNA. The CDR3 sequence is 11 residues long. Germline CDR1 is GTSNPN and CDR2 is SVGIG (reference sequence). This CDR3 reads CAWGLTDTQYF. The full variable domain, with the rest looked up from reference TRBV30 and TRBJ2-3, is SQTIHQWPATLVQPVGSPLSLECTVEGTSNPNLYWYRQAAGRGLQLLFYSVGIGQISSEVPQNLSASRPQDRQFILSSKKLLLSDSGFYLCAWGLTDTQYFGPGTRLTVL.

This chain joins TRBV20-1 and TRBJ2-7; no DNA is available, so the TRBD1 call from TCRdb remains unchecked. This CDR3 comprises 13 residues. Per the germline V gene, CDR1 is DFQATT and CDR2 is SNEGSKA (reference sequence). The CDR3 spells CSAVRDGAYEQYF.

The chain is built from TRBV7-6 and TRBJ2-3; TCRdb's D gene call, TRBD2, goes unchecked for lack of DNA. The CDR3 sequence is 12 residues long. Germline loops: CDR1 SGHVS, CDR2 FNYEAQ. The CDR3 here is CASSPPLDTQYF.